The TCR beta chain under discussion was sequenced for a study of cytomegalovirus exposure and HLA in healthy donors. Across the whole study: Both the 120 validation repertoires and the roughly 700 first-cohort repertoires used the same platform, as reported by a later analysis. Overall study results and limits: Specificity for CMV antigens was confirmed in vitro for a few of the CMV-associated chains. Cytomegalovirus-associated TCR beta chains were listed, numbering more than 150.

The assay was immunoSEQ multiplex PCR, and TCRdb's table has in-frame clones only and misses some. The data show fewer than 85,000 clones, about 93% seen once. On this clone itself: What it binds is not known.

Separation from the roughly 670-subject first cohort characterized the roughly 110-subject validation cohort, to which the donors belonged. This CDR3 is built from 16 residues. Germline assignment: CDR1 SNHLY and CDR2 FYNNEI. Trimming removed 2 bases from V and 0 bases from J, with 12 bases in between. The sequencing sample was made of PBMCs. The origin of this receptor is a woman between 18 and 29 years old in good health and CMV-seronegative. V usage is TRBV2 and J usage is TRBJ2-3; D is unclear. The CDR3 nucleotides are TGTGCCAGCAGTGAACTGCACCCTAAGAGCACAGATACGCAGTATTTT. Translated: CASSELHPKSTDTQYF.